A single TCR beta chain is shown here with its context. This clone's antigen is unknown. No qualities accompany the bases; no much larger clone lies one base away. The CDR3 goes from the cysteine to the phenylalanine over 15 residues. Only CDR3 DNA is held: 45 bases, read in frame from base 1. CDR1 is given as SGDLS and CDR2 as YYNGEE, both from the germline V gene. The germline V end is reduced by 3 bases and the J end by 2 bases; junction bases left unmatched: 6. TCRbeta CDR3 regions were amplified from genomic DNA using the immunoSEQ Assay, a bias-controlled multiplex PCR. The study's own analysis went as follows. Nucleated cell counts per sample were estimated from amplification of reference gene primers within the assay. To quantify the absolute abundance of each unique TCRbeta CDR3 rearrangement, sequence reads were collapsed and filtered. For each sample, productive Simpson clonality was calculated by taking the square root of Simpson's diversity index across productive rearrangements. The table comes from immuneACCESS by way of TCRdb, which keeps in-frame sequences with V and J called. Part of the clones is missing from these tables; in studies checked, under half for an unresolved V gene and the rest for unknown reasons. That table is the source of V, J and clone size, and D and trimming were worked out from the DNA. The sample records more than 60,000 clones, around 67% of which are singletons. The biggest ten clones account for just over 2.5% of the sample.

Whole blood was collected in K2EDTA tubes by collaborating institutions according to the institutions' own protocols. For TCRbeta analysis, collaborators shipped samples as frozen whole blood, isolated PBMCs, or DNA extracted from either of those sample types. The data were obtained in a study of blood T cell repertoires in COVID-19 (dated by TCRdb to about 2020). Broadly, across the study: The collaborator samples originated in the United States, Italy and Spain and spanned the acute and convalescent phases of COVID-19. HLA class I and class II types, where available, came from metadata supplied by the sample provider rather than from assay-based typing. The sample metadata nearly always contained a de-identified subject ID, COVID-19 status, age in years and sex. Subjects who had been exposed to COVID-19, were actively infected with it, or had recovered from it provided the deeply sampled blood TCRbeta repertoires that made up the dataset. The prospective study material was composed of cDNA or gDNA derived from T cells, B-cell-depleted T cells, or PBMCs. The samples were drawn from two sources: the first 160 participants of the ongoing ImmuneRACE study, and some 1,300 subjects contributed by 6 global collaborators. The repertoires were released in a freely available public database intended as a resource for research on the immune response to SARS-CoV-2. Overall results and qualifications from the work: The amount of clinical and demographic metadata varied by source and participant and was provided uncurated.

This chain joins TRBV9 to TRBJ1-1; 8 central bases correspond to TRBD1. Source material: peripheral blood. The source of this sequence is a human donor with acute or convalescent COVID-19. The donor label of this sample is uncertain. The CDR3 region has the sequence CASSATDRANTEAFF. The nucleotides read TGTGCCAGCAGCGCGACGGACAGGGCCAACACTGAAGCTTTCTTT.